These T cell receptor beta chains were read from a single sample in a study of T cell changes during pregnancy in multiple sclerosis. Here immunoSEQ multiplex PCR was the method, and the copy in TCRdb shows in-frame clones only, minus some. The repertoire holds about 49,000 clones, with 95% as singletons. Here the sequenced sample was CD8+ T cells from peripheral blood mononuclear cells, taken in the first trimester of pregnancy. Receptor source: a female donor with multiple sclerosis, enrolled in a pregnancy study. CDR3s include the opening cysteine and the closing phenylalanine or tryptophan. The listing skips clone size in some rows; elsewhere it reads once, few, many or a size class.

TRBJ2-7	TRBV11-2	once	CASSSVGSGRSNEQYF
TRBJ1-2	TRBV6-4	.	CASSDGGVGYTF
TRBJ2-1	TRBV7-6	.	CASSPEASGTYTHEQFF
TRBJ2-7	TRBV19	.	CASSMGDYEQYF
TRBJ2-7	TRBV5-6	.	CASSSSTGMVYEQYF
TRBJ1-1	TRBV7-6	once	CASSPTDANTEAFF
TRBJ1-2	TRBV11-2	.	CASSSGTGGLYGYTF
TRBJ2-1	TRBV10-1	.	CASSDTGQWPNEQFF
TRBJ2-7	TRBV4-3	few	CASSQEWRALGLYEQYF
TRBJ2-6	TRBV27	.	CASSSPYLWAGGKGGANVLTF
TRBJ2-1	TRBV2	.	CASSGTSGNDYNEQFF
TRBJ2-4	TRBV29-1	.	CSVEMHQRERLAKNIQYF
TRBJ1-1	TRBV30	.	CAWRREPNTEAFF
TRBJ1-4	TRBV7-9	.	CASSLDRAEKLFF
TRBJ1-2	TRBV29-1	.	CSVEDGDDRNYGYTF
TRBJ2-2	TRBV25-1	.	CASSVGTSSGELFF
TRBJ1-2	TRBV9	.	CASTRILTVSANYGYTF
TRBJ2-1	TRBV7-9	.	CASSLTGTSLDEQFF
TRBJ2-7	TRBV5-6	once	CASSPAGGLYEQYF
TRBJ2-1	TRBV19	.	CASNLAGNEQFF
TRBJ2-7	TRBV4-1	.	CASSQARSYEQYF
TRBJ2-3	TRBV19	.	CASSELATDTQYF
TRBJ2-7	TRBV13	.	CASSSSGTGGYYEQYF
TRBJ2-2	TRBV9	.	CASSLRTGELFF
TRBJ1-1	TRBV13	.	CASSGRMNTEAFF
TRBJ1-1	TRBV18	.	CAQGTEAFF
TRBJ1-5	TRBV6-1	.	CASIGGLYQPQHF
TRBJ2-3	TRBV27	.	CASSFLYETDSTTDTQYF
TRBJ1-3	TRBV5-4	.	CASSLGQGTFSGNTIYF
TRBJ1-2	TRBV5-4	.	CASSLRGGGYGYTF
TRBJ1-1	TRBV30	.	CAWSSDRGTEAFF
TRBJ2-7	TRBV5-1	.	CASRRSIEQYF
TRBJ2-1	TRBV9	.	CASSVEGTSGYNEQFF
TRBJ2-5	TRBV7-9	.	CASSLSDRGETQYF
TRBJ2-2	TRBV7-6	once	CASSPGVGDTGELFF
TRBJ2-7	TRBV27	.	CASSSAGGGSYEQYF
TRBJ1-1	TRBV13	.	CASSPDRGRNTEAFF
TRBJ1-2	TRBV27	.	CVSSLSQGALLNYGYTF
TRBJ1-3	TRBV7-9	once	CASSSQNPDISGNTIYF